These T cell receptor beta chains were read from a single sample in a study of CXCR3-negative and CXCR3-positive naive CD8 T cells. Following a re-call of the 5' RACE reads, TCRdb has one entry per CDR3 protein and lacks DNA. Its listing shows 8,000 to 9,500 distinct CDR3 sequences. The source material was naive CXCR3- CD8+ T cells from blood. The source is a human donor in good health. Some clones in this sample may be carry-over from other donors' samples. CDR3s include the opening cysteine and the closing phenylalanine or tryptophan. Rows may omit the clone size; those that give it use once, few, many or a size class.

CDR3	V	size	length	J
CASSFGATTNYGYTF	TRBV28	-	15	TRBJ1-2
CASSPSDSLNTEAFF	TRBV5-1	medium-sized	15	TRBJ1-1
CASSSPLAGSTDTQYF	TRBV28	-	16	TRBJ2-3
CSVEYGGFGGRNEQFF	TRBV29-1	-	16	TRBJ2-1
CSVEVPAYNEQFF	TRBV29-1	-	13	TRBJ2-1
CSARDRGTGPESTF	TRBV20-1	medium-sized	14	TRBJ1-2
CASSPERYNEQFF	TRBV18	medium-sized	13	TRBJ2-1
CASSLNPREGNEQFF	TRBV5-1	large	15	TRBJ2-1
CATSGGTPPIYGYTF	TRBV15	-	15	TRBJ1-2
CASSLAHLRAFF	TRBV7-2	-	12	TRBJ2-1
CSTREVVGARHHGVDEQFF	TRBV29-1	-	19	TRBJ2-1
CASSYYSTDTQYF	TRBV6-5	-	13	TRBJ2-3
CASSPGTSGRADTQYF	TRBV10-2	-	16	TRBJ2-3
CASSYGPPEAFF	TRBV6-2/TRBV6-3	medium-sized	12	TRBJ1-1
CARRQPNNEQFF	TRBV2	-	12	TRBJ2-1
CASSQVGTGPYQPQHF	TRBV4-1	-	16	TRBJ1-5
CASSQHNNSPLHF	TRBV14	-	13	TRBJ1-6
CASSYHRTSGRGTGELFF	TRBV6-2/TRBV6-3	medium-sized	18	TRBJ2-2
CSVEIGGGHSYNEQFF	TRBV29-1	-	16	TRBJ2-1
CASSLSGPSYNEQFF	TRBV5-1	medium-sized	15	TRBJ2-1
CASSQDPVYGYTF	TRBV4-2	medium-sized	13	TRBJ1-2
CASSLDTSSYNEQFF	TRBV11-3	medium-sized	15	TRBJ2-1
CSGRTSGNTIYF	TRBV29-1	-	12	TRBJ1-3
CSVGIIGQTPSYNEQFF	TRBV29-1	-	17	TRBJ2-1
CASSEQGIGQGAGEQFF	TRBV25-1	-	17	TRBJ2-1
CASSHPPGANEQFF	TRBV14	-	14	TRBJ2-1
CASNSGTGDYEQYF	TRBV12-3/TRBV12-4	-	14	TRBJ2-7
CASSLEDRGSWNTEAFF	TRBV7-2	-	17	TRBJ1-1
CASSFPQQGEDTQYF	TRBV12-3/TRBV12-4	-	15	TRBJ2-3
CPSSHWGLSYEQYF	TRBV14	-	14	TRBJ2-7
CASSVGTEAFF	TRBV10-2	-	11	TRBJ1-1
CASGIVGNTGELFF	TRBV6-5	-	14	TRBJ2-2
CASSVTGFGGEQYF	TRBV28	-	14	TRBJ2-7
CSVELTGVYGYTF	TRBV29-1	-	13	TRBJ1-2
CASSLGILAGGEETQYF	TRBV7-9	-	17	TRBJ2-5
CSVEDRAGSYGYTF	TRBV29-1	medium-sized	14	TRBJ1-2
CASRGMMNTEAFF	TRBV12-3/TRBV12-4	medium-sized	13	TRBJ1-1
CSTRRDNEQFF	TRBV29-1	-	11	TRBJ2-1
CASSQDPLAGDEQFF	TRBV4-3	-	15	TRBJ2-1
CASSLIGGLPTDTQYF	TRBV5-5	-	16	TRBJ2-3
CSVDQREGDGELFF	TRBV29-1	-	14	TRBJ2-2
CSAPPHWDRGLNEQFF	TRBV20-1	-	16	TRBJ2-1
CSARGPDSYNEQFF	TRBV20-1	-	14	TRBJ2-1
CASGLGSGGQPQHF	TRBV12-5	medium-sized	14	TRBJ1-5
CSVETSLDTQYF	TRBV29-1	-	12	TRBJ2-3
CASSFSRDYEQYF	TRBV5-1	-	13	TRBJ2-7
CSVDRVAGTDTQYF	TRBV29-1	medium-sized	14	TRBJ2-3
CASSGLTYGYTF	TRBV4-1	-	12	TRBJ1-2
CASAPPGSGRIDEQFF	TRBV12-5	-	16	TRBJ2-1
CASSYTEAYRFNEQFF	TRBV6-5	-	16	TRBJ2-1